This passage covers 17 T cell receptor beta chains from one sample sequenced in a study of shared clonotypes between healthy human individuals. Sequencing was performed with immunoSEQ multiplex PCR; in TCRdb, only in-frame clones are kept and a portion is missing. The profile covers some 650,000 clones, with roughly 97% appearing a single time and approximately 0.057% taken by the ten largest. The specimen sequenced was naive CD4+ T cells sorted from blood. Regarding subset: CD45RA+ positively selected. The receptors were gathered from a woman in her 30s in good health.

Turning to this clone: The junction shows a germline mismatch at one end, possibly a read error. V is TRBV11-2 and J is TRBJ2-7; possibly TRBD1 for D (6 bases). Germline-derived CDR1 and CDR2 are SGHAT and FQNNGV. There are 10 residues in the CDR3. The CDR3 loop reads CASSFGQSGF. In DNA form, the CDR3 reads TGTGCCAGCAGCTTCGGACAGTCGGGGTTC.

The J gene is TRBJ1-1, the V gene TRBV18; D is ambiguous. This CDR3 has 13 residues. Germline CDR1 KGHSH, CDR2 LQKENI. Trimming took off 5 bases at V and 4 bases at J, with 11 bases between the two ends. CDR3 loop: CASSSGRGTEAFF. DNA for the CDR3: TGTGCCAGCTCATCCGGACGGGGCACTGAAGCTTTCTTT.

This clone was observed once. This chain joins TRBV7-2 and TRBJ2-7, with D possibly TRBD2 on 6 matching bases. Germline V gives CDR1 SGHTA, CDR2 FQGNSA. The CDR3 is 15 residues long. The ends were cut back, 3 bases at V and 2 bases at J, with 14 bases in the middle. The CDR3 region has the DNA TGTGCCAGCAGCTTCGAGGCCGGGAGCACCTACGAGCAGTACTTC. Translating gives CASSFEAGSTYEQYF.

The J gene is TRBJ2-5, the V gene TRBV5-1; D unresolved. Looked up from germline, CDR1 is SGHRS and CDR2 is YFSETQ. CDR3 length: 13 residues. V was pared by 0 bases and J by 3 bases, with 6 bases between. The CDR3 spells CASSLGAKETQYF. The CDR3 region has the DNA TGCGCCAGCAGCTTGGGGGCCAAAGAGACCCAGTACTTC.

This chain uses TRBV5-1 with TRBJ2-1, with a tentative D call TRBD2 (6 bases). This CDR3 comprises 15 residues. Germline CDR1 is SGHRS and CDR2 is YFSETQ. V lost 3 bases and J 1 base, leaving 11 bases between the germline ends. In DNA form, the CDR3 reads TGCGCCAGCAGCTACCCTAGCGCTTCCTACAATGAGCAGTTCTTC. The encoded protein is CASSYPSASYNEQFF.

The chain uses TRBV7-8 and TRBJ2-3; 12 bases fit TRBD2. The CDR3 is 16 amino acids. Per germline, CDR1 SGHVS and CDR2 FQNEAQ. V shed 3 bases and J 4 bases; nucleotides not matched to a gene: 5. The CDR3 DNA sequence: TGTGCCAGCAGCTTCGCTCTAGCGGGAGGGCCAGATACGCAGTATTTT. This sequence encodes CASSFALAGGPDTQYF.

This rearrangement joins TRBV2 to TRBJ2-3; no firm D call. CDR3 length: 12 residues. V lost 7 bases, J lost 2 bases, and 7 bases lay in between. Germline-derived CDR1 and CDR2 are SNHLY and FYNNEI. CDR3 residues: CASTLATDTQYF. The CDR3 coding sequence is TGTGCCAGCACCCTGGCCACAGATACGCAGTATTTT.

The CDR3, as DNA: TGCGCCAGCAGCCCACCAATGCGGCCCTCCTCCTACAATGAGCAGTTCTTC. Its translation: CASSPPMRPSSYNEQFF. The chain has TRBV4-1 and TRBJ2-1; D remains unclear. The CDR3 is 17 amino acids. CDR1 and CDR2 from the germline V gene are MGHRA and YSYEKL. Trimming took off 4 bases at V and 0 bases at J, with 16 bases between the two ends.

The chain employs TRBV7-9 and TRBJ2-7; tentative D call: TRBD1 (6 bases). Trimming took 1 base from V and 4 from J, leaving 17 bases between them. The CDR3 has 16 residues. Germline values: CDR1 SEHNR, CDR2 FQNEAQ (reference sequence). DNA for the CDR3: TGTGCCAGCAGCTTAGGGCTGGGACACCTTGCGTACGAGCAGTACTTC. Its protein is CASSLGLGHLAYEQYF.

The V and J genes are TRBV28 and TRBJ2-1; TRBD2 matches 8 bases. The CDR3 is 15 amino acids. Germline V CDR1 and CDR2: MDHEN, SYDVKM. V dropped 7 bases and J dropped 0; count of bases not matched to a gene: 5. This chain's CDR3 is CASNIAGSSYNEQFF. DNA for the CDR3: TGTGCCAGCAATATAGCGGGGTCCTCCTACAATGAGCAGTTCTTC.

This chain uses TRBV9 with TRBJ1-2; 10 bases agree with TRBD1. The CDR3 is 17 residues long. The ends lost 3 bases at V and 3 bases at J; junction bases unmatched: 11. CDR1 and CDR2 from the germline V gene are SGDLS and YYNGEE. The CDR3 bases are TGTGCCAGCAGCGCTGCAAGGACAGGGGGGGTGTACTATGGCTACACCTTC. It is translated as CASSAARTGGVYYGYTF.

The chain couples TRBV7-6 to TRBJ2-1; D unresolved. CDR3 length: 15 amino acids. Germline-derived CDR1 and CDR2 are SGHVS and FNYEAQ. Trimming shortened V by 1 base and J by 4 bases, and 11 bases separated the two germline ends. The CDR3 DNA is TGTGCCAGCAGCTTAGTTGGAAGCGATTACAATGAGCAGTTCTTC. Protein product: CASSLVGSDYNEQFF.

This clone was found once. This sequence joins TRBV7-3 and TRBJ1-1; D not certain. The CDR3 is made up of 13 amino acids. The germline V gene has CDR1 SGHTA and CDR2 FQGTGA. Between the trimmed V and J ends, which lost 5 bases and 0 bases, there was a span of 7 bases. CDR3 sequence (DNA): TGTGCCAGCAGCGCCCTCATGAACACTGAAGCTTTCTTT. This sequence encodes CASSALMNTEAFF. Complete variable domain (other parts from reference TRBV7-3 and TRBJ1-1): GAGVSQTPSNKVTEKGKYVELRCDPISGHTALYWYRQSLGQGPEFLIYFQGTGAADDSGLPNDRFFAVRPEGSVSTLKIQRTERGDSAVYLCASSALMNTEAFFGQGTRLTVV.

CDR3 in amino acids: CASSPNKAGGRTEAFF. The CDR3 DNA sequence: TGTGCCAGCTCACCAAATAAGGCAGGGGGTCGCACTGAAGCTTTCTTT. This chain connects TRBV18 to TRBJ1-1, with 7 bases identical to TRBD1. Germline V gene data show CDR1 as KGHSH and CDR2 as LQKENI. This CDR3 is 16 amino acids long. With 2 bases clipped from V and 4 bases from J, the junction kept 10 bases outside the gene matches.

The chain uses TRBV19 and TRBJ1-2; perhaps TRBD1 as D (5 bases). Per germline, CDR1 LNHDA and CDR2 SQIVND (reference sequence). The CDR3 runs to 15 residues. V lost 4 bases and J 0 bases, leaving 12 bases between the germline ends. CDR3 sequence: CASSTGTDTNYGYTF. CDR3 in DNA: TGTGCCAGTAGTACTGGGACGGATACTAACTATGGCTACACCTTC.

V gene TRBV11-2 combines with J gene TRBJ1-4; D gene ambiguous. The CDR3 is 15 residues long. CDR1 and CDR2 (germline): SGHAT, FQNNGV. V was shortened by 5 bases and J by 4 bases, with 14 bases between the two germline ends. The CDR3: CASSPHGSLNEKLFF. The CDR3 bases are TGTGCCAGCAGCCCCCACGGGTCACTTAATGAAAAACTGTTTTTT.

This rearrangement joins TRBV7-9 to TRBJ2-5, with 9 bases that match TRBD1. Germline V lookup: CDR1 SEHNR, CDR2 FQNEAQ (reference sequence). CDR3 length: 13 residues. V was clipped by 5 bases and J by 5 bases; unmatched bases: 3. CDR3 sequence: CASSPTGGETQYF. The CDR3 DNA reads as TGTGCCAGCAGCCCCACAGGGGGCGAGACCCAGTACTTC.